The next 2 T cell receptor beta chains were all read from a single sample in a study of OX40 agonist ivuxolimab in advanced cancers. Method: immunoSEQ multiplex PCR; TCRdb's copy keeps in-frame clones and lacks some. The sample has approximately 70,000 clones, roughly 80% seen once. Sequencing used CD4+ or CD8+ T cells sorted from blood, obtained in a trial of the OX40 agonist ivuxolimab. The receptors were gathered from an adult with an advanced solid tumor such as melanoma, head and neck, liver or kidney cancer.

The rearrangement joins TRBV15 to TRBJ2-3; weak D call: TRBD2 (6 bases). Trimming took off 0 bases at V and 2 bases at J, with 12 bases between the two ends. The CDR3 covers 16 residues. Per the germline V gene, CDR1 is LNHNV and CDR2 is YYDKDF (reference sequence). In DNA form, the CDR3 reads TGTGCCACCAGCAGAGATGGGGGGACGAACACAGATACGCAGTATTTT. Protein product: CATSRDGGTNTDTQYF.

This clone was observed a handful of times. The chain employs TRBV4-1 and TRBJ1-6; possible D gene TRBD1, 6 bases. Germline CDR1 is MGHRA and CDR2 is YSYEKL. V was cut by 4 bases and J by 8 bases, with 18 bases left in between. The CDR3 has 16 amino acids. The CDR3 protein is CASSREQGVFDSPLHF. In nucleotides, the CDR3 is TGCGCCAGCAGCCGAGAACAGGGAGTGTTCGATTCACCCCTCCACTTT.